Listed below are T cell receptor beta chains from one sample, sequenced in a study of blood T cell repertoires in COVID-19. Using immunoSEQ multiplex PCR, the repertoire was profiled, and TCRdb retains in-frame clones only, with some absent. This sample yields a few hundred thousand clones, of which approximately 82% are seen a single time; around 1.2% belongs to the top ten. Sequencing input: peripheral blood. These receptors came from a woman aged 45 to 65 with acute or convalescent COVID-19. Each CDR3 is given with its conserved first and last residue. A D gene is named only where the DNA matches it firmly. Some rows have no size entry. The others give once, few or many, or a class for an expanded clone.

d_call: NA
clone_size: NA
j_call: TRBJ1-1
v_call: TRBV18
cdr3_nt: TGTGCCAGCTCACCGCTTTGGGGGGATAACACTGAAGCTTTCTTT
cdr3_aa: CASSPLWGDNTEAFF

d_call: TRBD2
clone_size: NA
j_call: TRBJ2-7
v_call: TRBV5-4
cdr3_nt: TGTGCCAGCAGCAGTGGGACTAGCGCGTACTACGAGCAGTACTTC
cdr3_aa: CASSSGTSAYYEQYF

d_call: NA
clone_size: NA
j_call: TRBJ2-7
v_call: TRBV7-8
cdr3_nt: TGTGCCAGCAGCTCTCCCTACGAGCAGTACTTC
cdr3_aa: CASSSPYEQYF

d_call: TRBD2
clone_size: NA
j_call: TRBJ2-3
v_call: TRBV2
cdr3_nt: TGTGCCAGCAGTCGAAGCGGGGGAATCACAGATACGCAGTATTTT
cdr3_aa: CASSRSGGITDTQYF

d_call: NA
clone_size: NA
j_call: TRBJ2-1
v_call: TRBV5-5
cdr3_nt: TGTGCCAGCAGCCCCCGGGGGGCGCCCAGCTCCTACAATGAGCAGTTCTTC
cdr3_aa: CASSPRGAPSSYNEQFF

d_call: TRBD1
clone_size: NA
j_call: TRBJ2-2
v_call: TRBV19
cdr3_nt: TGTGCCAGTAGTATCGCGGACAGGGTCACCGGGGAGCTGTTTTTT
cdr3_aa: CASSIADRVTGELFF

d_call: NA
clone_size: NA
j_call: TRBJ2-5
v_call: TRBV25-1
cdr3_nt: TGTGCCAGCAGCCCTACCCGCGGGACGGTTCAAGAGACCCAGTACTTC
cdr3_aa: CASSPTRGTVQETQYF

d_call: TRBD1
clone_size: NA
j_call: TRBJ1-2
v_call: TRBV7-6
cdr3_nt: TGTGCCAGCAGCCAGGACAGGCTCTATGGCTACACCTTC
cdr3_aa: CASSQDRLYGYTF

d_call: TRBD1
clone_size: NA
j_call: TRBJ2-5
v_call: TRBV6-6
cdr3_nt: TGTGCCAGCGTACCTGACAGGGGGCTGGAGACCCAGTACTTC
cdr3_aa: CASVPDRGLETQYF

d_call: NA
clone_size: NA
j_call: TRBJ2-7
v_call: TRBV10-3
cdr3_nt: TGTGCCATCAGTACGTCTAGCGAAAATTACGAGCAGTACTTC
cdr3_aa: CAISTSSENYEQYF

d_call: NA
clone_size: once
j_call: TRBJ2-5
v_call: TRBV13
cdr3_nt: TGTGCCAGCAGCCAGTACCAAGAGACCCAGTACTTC
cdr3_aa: CASSQYQETQYF

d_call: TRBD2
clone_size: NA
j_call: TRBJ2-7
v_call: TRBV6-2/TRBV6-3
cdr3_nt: TGTGCCAGCAGTTACCCGCTAGCGGTTACCTACGAGCAGTACTTC
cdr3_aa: CASSYPLAVTYEQYF

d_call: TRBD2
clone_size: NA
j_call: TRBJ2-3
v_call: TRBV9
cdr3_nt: TGTGCCAGCAGCGTAGAGGGTAGCGGGAGTTTAGATACGCAGTATTTT
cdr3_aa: CASSVEGSGSLDTQYF

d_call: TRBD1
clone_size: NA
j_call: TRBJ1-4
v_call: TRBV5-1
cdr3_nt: TGCGCCAGCAGCCGCGGACAGGGGGCATATGAAAAACTGTTTTTT
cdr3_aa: CASSRGQGAYEKLFF

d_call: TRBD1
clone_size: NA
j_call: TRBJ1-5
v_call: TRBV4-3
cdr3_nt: TGCGCCAGCAGCCAATCCAGGGGGTGGCCCCAGCATTTT
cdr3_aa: CASSQSRGWPQHF

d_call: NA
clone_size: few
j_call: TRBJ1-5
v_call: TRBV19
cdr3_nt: TGTGCCAGTAGTCTAAGCGACAGAGTTACTCAGCCCCAGCATTTT
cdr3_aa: CASSLSDRVTQPQHF

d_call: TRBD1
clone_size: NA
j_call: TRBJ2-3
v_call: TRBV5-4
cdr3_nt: TGTGCCAGCAGCTTGGACAGGGGTGAGGCAGATACGCAGTATTTT
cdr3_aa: CASSLDRGEADTQYF

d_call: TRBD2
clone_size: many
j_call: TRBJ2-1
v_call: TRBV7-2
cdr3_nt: TGTGCCAGCAGCGGCCCGGGGGGTGAGCAGTTCTTC
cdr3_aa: CASSGPGGEQFF

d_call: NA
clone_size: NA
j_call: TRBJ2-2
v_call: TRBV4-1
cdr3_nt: TGCGCCAGCAGCCCCTACAGGGAGAACACCGGGGAGCTGTTTTTT
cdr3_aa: CASSPYRENTGELFF

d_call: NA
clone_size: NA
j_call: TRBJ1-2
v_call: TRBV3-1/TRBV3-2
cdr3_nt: TGTGCCAGCAGCCAAGGTACAGGGCCCTATGGCTACACCTTC
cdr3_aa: CASSQGTGPYGYTF

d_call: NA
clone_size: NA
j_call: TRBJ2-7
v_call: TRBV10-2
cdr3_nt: TGCGCCAGCAGTGTTTCCGGGGTCCTTCTCGGGGACGAGCAGTACTTC
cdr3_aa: CASSVSGVLLGDEQYF

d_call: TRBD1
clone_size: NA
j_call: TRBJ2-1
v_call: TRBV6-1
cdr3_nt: TGTGCCAGCAGTGAACCGGACAGGGATCGGTTCTTC
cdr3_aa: CASSEPDRDRFF

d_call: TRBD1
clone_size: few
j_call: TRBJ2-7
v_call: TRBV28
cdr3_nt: TGTGCCAGCAGGTTTGGACAGGGCCCCTACGAGCAGTACTTC
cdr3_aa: CASRFGQGPYEQYF

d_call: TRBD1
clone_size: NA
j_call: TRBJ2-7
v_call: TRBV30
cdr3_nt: TGTGCCTGGAGTAAACCGGGACAGGGGGCCTACGAGCAGTACTTC
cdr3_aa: CAWSKPGQGAYEQYF

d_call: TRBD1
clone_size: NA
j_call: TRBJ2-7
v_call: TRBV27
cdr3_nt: TGTGCCAGCAGTGGGACAGGAGACTACGAGCAGTACTTC
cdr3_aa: CASSGTGDYEQYF

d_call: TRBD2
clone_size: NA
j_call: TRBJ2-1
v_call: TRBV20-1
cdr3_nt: TGCAGTGCTAGTATGGGACTAGCGGGGGACTACAATGAGCAGTTCTTC
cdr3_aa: CSASMGLAGDYNEQFF

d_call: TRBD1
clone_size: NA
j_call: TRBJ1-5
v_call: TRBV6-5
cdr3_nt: TGTGCCAGCAGTTTGAGGGGGCCGCAGGAGCCCCAGCATTTT
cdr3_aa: CASSLRGPQEPQHF

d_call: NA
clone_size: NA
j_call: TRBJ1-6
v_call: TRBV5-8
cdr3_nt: TGTGCCAGCAGCTTAGGGGTCACACGGGATTCACCCCTCCACTTT
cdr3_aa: CASSLGVTRDSPLHF

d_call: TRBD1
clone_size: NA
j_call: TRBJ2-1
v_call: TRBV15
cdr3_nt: TGTGCCACCAGCAGAGCAACGGGTTGGGACAGCCCCTACAATGAGCAGTTCTTC
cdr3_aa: CATSRATGWDSPYNEQFF

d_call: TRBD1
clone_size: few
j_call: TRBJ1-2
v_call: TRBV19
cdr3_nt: TGTGCCAGCAGTGGACAGGCACACGGTGGCTACACCTTC
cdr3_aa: CASSGQAHGGYTF

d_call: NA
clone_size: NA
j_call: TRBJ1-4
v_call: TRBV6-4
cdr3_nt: TGTGCCAGCAGTGAGGGGGGAACAACTAATGAAAAACTGTTTTTT
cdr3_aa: CASSEGGTTNEKLFF

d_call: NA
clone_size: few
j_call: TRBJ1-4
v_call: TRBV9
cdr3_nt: TGTGCCAGCAGCGGAACTAGCAGCCCTAATGAAAAACTGTTTTTT
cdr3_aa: CASSGTSSPNEKLFF

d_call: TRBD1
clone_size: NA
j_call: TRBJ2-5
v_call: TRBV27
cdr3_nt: TGTGCCAGCAGTCGCCACCGGGACAGGGGGCAAGAGACCCAGTACTTC
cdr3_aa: CASSRHRDRGQETQYF

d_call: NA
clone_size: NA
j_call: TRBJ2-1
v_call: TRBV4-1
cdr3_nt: TGCGCCAGCAGTGGGCCTGCGCTATCCTACAATGAGCAGTTCTTC
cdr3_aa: CASSGPALSYNEQFF

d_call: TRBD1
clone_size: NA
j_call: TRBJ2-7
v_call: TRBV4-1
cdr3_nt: TGCGCCAGCAGCCCTCCGGGACAGGGGGCTGGTGAGCAGTACTTC
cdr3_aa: CASSPPGQGAGEQYF

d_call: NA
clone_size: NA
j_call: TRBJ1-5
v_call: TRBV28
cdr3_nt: TGTGCCAGCAGTCTACGGGGGAATAGCAATCAGCCCCAGCATTTT
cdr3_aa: CASSLRGNSNQPQHF

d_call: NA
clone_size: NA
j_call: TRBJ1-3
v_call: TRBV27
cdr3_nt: TGTGCCAGCAGGTCGGGCGGGGGATCCTCTGGAAACACCATATATTTT
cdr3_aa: CASRSGGGSSGNTIYF

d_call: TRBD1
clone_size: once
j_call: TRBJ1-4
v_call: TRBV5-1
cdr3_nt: TGCGCCAGCAGCTTGGTAGGACAGGGGTTAACTAATGAAAAACTGTTTTTT
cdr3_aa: CASSLVGQGLTNEKLFF

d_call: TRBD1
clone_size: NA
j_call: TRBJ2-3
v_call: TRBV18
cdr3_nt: TGTGCCAGCTCACCAAGGGACAGGGGTATTACAGATACGCAGTATTTT
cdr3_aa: CASSPRDRGITDTQYF

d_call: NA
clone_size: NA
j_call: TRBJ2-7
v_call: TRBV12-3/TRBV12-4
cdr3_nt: TGTGCCAGCAGCAGGGGCAGATACGAGCAGTACTTC
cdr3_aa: CASSRGRYEQYF

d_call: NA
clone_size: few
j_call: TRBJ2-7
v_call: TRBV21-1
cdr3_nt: TGTGCCAGCAGAGGGACAGGGGCTCGGGGACTTTCTCTTCGGGAGCAGTACTTC
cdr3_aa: CASRGTGARGLSLREQYF

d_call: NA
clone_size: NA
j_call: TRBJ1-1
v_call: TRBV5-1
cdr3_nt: TGCGCCAGCAGCTCTGAAACTACCCTATCGGCTGAAGCTTTCTTT
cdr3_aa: CASSSETTLSAEAFF

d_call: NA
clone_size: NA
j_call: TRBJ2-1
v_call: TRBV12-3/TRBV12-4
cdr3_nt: TGTGCCAGCAGCTTGGCTAGTGCCAATGAGCAGTTCTTC
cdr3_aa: CASSLASANEQFF

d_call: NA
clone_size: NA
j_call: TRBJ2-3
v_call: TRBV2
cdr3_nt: TGTGCCGGGGCGGGGGCTAGCGGAGCCCCAGATACGCAGTATTTT
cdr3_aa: CAGAGASGAPDTQYF

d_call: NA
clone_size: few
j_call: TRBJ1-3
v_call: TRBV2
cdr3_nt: TGTGCCAGCTCTAAGGACGGGACTGGAAACACCATATATTTT
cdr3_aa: CASSKDGTGNTIYF

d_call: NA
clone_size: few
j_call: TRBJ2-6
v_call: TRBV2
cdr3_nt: TGTGCCAGCGGCAGGGGCTCTGGGGCCAACGTCCTGACTTTC
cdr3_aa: CASGRGSGANVLTF

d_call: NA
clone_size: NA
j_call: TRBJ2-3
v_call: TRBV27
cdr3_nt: TGTGCCAGCGGTGGCGGGGGCTACCGCACAGATACGCAGTATTTT
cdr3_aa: CASGGGGYRTDTQYF

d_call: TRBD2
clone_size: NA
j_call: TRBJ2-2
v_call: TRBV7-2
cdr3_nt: TGTGCCAGCAGCCCACTTGGGTCGGGAGGCACCGGGGAGCTGTTTTTT
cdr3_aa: CASSPLGSGGTGELFF

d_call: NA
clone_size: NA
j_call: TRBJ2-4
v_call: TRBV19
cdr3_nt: TGTGCCAGTAGATCGCAACTAGCCAAAAACATTCAGTACTTC
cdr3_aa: CASRSQLAKNIQYF

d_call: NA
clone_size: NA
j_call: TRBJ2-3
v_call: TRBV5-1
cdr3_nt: TGCGCCAGCAGCTTGTACCGGGGGTTAGAAACAGATACGCAGTATTTT
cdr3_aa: CASSLYRGLETDTQYF

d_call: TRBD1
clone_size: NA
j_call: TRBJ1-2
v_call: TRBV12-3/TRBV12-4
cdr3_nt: TGTGCCAGCAGTTTCGGCCAGGGGGTTTTTTACACCTTC
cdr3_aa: CASSFGQGVFYTF

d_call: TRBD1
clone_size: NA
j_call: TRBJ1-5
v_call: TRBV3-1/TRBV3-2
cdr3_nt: TGTGCCAGCAGCCAAGACGCAGGGGGCAACAATCAGCCCCAGCATTTT
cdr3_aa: CASSQDAGGNNQPQHF

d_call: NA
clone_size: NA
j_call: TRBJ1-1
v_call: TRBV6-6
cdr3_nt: TGTGCCAGCACCGAATCCGAGAGGACTGAAGCTTTCTTT
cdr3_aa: CASTESERTEAFF

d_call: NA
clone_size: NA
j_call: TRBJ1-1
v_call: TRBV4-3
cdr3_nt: TGCGCCAGCAGCCAAGGCGGGGGGCCCACTGAAGCTTTCTTT
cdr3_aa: CASSQGGGPTEAFF

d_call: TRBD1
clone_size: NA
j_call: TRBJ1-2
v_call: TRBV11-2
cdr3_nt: TGTGCCAGCAGCTTAGGACAGGGATCATCCGGCTACACCTTC
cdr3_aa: CASSLGQGSSGYTF

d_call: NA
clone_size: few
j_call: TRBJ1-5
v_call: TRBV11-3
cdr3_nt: TGTGCCAGCAGCTTATTTCTTAGCATCCCTGTGTCGCAGCCCCAGCATTTT
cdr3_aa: CASSLFLSIPVSQPQHF